This TCR beta chain was sequenced for a study of blood T cell repertoires in COVID-19. Study at large: From the United States, Italy and Spain came samples of acute and convalescent COVID-19. Sources were T cells, B-cell-depleted T cells, or PBMCs; the material itself was cDNA or gDNA.

The CDR3 is made up of 14 amino acids. Germline V gives CDR1 MDHEN, CDR2 SYDVKM. The J segment lost 13 bases and the V segment lost 4 bases, leaving 4 bases of the junction unmatched. Original methodology: Reference gene primer amplification in the assay estimated nucleated cell counts. This table comes from immunoSEQ multiplex PCR, and its TCRdb copy is limited to in-frame clones, with some not included. The D gene and trimming were derived from the DNA, and the V and J assignments and clone size from that table. The sample contains approximately 100,000 clones, about 92% of which appear only once. Sequencing used peripheral blood. The sequence was obtained from a woman over 75 in a cohort sampled during active COVID-19. This sequence joins TRBV28 and TRBJ2-1; 16 bases match TRBD2. CDR3 protein: CASSSGTSGRAQFF. Here the CDR3 DNA reads TGTGCCAGCAGTTCCGGGACTAGCGGGAGGGCCCAGTTCTTC.